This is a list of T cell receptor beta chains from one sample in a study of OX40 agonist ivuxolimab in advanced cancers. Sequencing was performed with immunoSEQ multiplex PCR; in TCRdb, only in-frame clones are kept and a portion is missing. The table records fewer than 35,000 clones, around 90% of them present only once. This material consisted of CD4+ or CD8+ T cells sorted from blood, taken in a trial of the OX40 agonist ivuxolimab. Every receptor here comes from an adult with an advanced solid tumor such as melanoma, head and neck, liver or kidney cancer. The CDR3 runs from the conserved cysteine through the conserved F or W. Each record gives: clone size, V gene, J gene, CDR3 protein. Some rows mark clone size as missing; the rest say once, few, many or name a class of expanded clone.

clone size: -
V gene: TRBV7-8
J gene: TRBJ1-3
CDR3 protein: CASIPSDGGNTIYF

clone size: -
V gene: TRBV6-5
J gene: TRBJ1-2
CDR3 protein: CASSTYGTVGYTF

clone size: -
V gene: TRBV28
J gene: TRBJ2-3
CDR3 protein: CAIPEGRTTDTQYF

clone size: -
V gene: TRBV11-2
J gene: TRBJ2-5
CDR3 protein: CATGVETQYF

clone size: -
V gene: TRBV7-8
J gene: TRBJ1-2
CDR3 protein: CASSLADAGADGYTF

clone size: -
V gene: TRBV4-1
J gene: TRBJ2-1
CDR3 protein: CASSQRGDEQFF

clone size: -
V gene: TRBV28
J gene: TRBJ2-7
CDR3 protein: CASSLGGEQYF

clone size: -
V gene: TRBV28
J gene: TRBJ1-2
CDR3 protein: CASSGRPAYGYTF

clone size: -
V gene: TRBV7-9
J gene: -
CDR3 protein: CASSWSGRSYEQYF

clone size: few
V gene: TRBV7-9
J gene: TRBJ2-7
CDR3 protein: CASSATYEQYF

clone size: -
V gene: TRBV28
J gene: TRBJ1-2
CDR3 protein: CASTLPGGVYGYTF

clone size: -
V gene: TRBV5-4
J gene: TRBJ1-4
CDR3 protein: CASSDGTGVNEKLFF

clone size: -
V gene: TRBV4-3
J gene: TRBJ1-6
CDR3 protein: CASSQDFLRSYNSPLHF

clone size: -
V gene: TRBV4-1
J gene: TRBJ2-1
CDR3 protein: CASSQDLRGVTNGQFF

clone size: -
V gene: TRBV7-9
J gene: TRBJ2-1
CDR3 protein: CASRGGGAHSEQFF

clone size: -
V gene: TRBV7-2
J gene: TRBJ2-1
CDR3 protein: CASTGEGRHEQFF

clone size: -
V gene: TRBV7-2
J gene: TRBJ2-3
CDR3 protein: CASSAGISDTQYF

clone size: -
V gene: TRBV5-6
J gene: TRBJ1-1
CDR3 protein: CASSFGLGTEAFF

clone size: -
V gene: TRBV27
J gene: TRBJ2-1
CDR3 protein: CASAPLAGGYSYNEQFF

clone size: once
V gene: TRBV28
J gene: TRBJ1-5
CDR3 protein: CASSFRRGNQPQHF

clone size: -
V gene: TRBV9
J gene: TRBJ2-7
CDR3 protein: CASSPPGEGIGGEQYF

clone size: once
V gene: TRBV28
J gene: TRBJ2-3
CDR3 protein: CASSLITGTGPSGDTQYF

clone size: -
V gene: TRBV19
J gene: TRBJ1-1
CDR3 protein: CASNPGQGGTEAFF

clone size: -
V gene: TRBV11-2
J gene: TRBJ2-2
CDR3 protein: CASSFPGNTGELFF

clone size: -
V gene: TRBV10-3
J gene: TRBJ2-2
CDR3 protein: CAISENLNTGELFF

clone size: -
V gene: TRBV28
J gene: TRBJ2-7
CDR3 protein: CASSPTGGLRSYEQYF

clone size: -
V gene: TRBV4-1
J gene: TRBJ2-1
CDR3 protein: CASSQEGTGSSYNEQFF

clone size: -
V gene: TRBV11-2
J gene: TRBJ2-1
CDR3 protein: CASSLAAGGVDEQFF

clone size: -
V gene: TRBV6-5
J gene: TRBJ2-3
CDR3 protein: CASSWGAQGTDTQYF